This T cell receptor beta chain was documented in a study of blood T cell repertoires in COVID-19. About the research overall: Acute and convalescent COVID-19 specimens originated in the United States, Italy and Spain.

In the study's own analysis: For nucleated cells, counts were estimated from reference gene primer amplification. The table came from immunoSEQ multiplex PCR; TCRdb's copy has only in-frame clones and leaves some out. The D gene and trimming were derived from the DNA, and the V and J assignments and clone size from that table. The sample shows almost 250,000 clones, 85% of them seen only once. Per germline, CDR1 MNHNS and CDR2 SASEGT. V was pared by 3 bases and J by 6 bases, with 17 bases between. There are 15 residues in the CDR3. Participant-reported clinical history was the basis for cohort assignment.

What was sequenced was PBMCs or T cells enriched from blood (not recorded which). The TCR was taken from a woman aged 50 to 60 with acute COVID-19. This sequence joins TRBV6-1 and TRBJ1-2; D gene unclear. For the CDR3, the DNA is TGTGCCAGCAGTGAGGCCACGACGGGTAAGGATGGCTACACCTTC. Amino acids: CASSEATTGKDGYTF.